The 7 T cell receptor beta chains listed next were all sequenced from one sample in a study of blood T cell repertoires in COVID-19. Produced via immunoSEQ multiplex PCR; TCRdb's table is partial and in-frame only. In the table there are about 140,000 clones, approximately 87% of which are singletons. The sequenced sample was peripheral blood. These receptors came from a man between 50 and 59 years old who had recovered from COVID-19.

CDR3 sequence: CASSPPTSGGPSKYF. CDR3 in DNA: TGTGCCAGCTCACCACCCACTAGCGGGGGGCCGTCTAAGTACTTC. The chain links TRBV18 to TRBJ2-7; 12 bases match TRBD2. The CDR3 sequence is 15 residues long. Trimming cost V 0 bases and J 11 bases; bases outside gene matches: 8. The germline CDR1 and CDR2 sequences are KGHSH and LQKENI.

The chain combines TRBV4-3 with TRBJ2-2, with D possibly being TRBD1 (5 bases). Per germline, CDR1 LGHNA and CDR2 YSLEER. The CDR3 sequence is 16 residues long. Deletions cut 0 bases from V and 0 bases from J, with 8 bases between. CDR3 in amino acids: CASSQEPTANTGELFF. CDR3 sequence (DNA): TGCGCCAGCAGCCAAGAACCGACAGCGAACACCGGGGAGCTGTTTTTT.

The rearrangement uses TRBV7-9 and TRBJ2-5; 7 nucleotides align to TRBD2. V was pared by 1 base and J by 0 bases, with 5 bases of the junction left unmatched. This CDR3 comprises 16 residues. The germline V gene encodes CDR1 SEHNR and CDR2 FQNEAQ (reference sequence). In nucleotides, the CDR3 is TGTGCCAGCAGCTTAGTGGGGGGGACCCACCAAGAGACCCAGTACTTC. It is translated as CASSLVGGTHQETQYF.

The chain recombines TRBV2 with TRBJ1-5; D unclear. Trimming cost V 0 bases and J 6 bases, with 9 bases left between them. The CDR3 is 14 residues long. Germline V gene lookup returns CDR1 SNHLY and CDR2 FYNNEI. The CDR3 region has the DNA TGTGCCAGCAGTGAAGCGTACTTAAGTCAGCCCCAGCATTTT. The encoded protein is CASSEAYLSQPQHF.

The rearrangement uses TRBV29-1 and TRBJ2-2; D is possibly TRBD2 (5 bases). Germline values: CDR1 SQVTM, CDR2 ANQGSEA. The CDR3 length is 11 residues. Trimming stripped 4 bases from V and 5 bases from J, with 5 bases between. CDR3 nucleotide sequence: TGCAGCGTTGCGGGGACCGGGGAGCTGTTTTTT. Protein: CSVAGTGELFF.

A single count supports this clone. V gene TRBV13 combines with J gene TRBJ1-3; D gene unclear. Germline loops: CDR1 PRHDT, CDR2 FYEKMQ (reference sequence). Trimming cost V 4 bases and J 0 bases, with 4 bases left between them. CDR3 size: 13 residues. CDR3 amino acids: CASSSLSGNTIYF. CDR3 bases: TGTGCCAGCAGCTCCCTCTCTGGAAACACCATATATTTT.

This clone showed up just once. This chain uses TRBV7-2 with TRBJ1-1; 8 positions match TRBD1. This CDR3 is built from 12 residues. CDR1 and CDR2 from the germline V gene are SGHTA and FQGNSA. With 3 bases clipped from V and 11 bases from J, the junction kept 5 bases outside the gene matches. CDR3 protein: CASSLRQGRAFF. CDR3 DNA sequence: TGTGCCAGCAGCTTGCGACAGGGGCGGGCTTTCTTT. Full variable domain (outside the CDR3, taken from reference TRBV7-2 and TRBJ1-1): GAGVSQSPSNKVTEKGKDVELRCDPISGHTALYWYRQSLGQGLEFLIYFQGNSAPDKSGLPSDRFSAERTGGSVSTLTIQRTQQEDSAVYLCASSLRQGRAFFGQGTRLTVV.